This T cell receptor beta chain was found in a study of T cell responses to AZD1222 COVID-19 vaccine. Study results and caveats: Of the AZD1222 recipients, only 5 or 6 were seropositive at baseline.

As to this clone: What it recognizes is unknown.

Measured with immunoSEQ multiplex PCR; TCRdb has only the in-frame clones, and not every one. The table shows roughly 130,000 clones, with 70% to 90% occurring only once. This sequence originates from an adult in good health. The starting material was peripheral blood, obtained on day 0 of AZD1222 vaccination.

The CDR3 sequence is CASSILEGPVQQFF. For the CDR3, the DNA is TGTGCCAGTAGTATCCTGGAAGGGCCTGTACAGCAGTTCTTC. This chain connects TRBV19 to TRBJ2-1; D is unresolved. Per germline, CDR1 LNHDA and CDR2 SQIVND (reference sequence). The V gene lost 3 bases and the J gene lost 11 bases, with 17 bases spanning the gap. The CDR3 loop spans 14 amino acids.